The 21 T cell receptor beta chains below all came from one sample that was sequenced in a study of PD-1 blockade in classical Hodgkin lymphoma (dated by TCRdb to the early 2020s). The time point label corresponds to: cycle 2 day 1 (C2D1) of nivolumab. Every trial patient had relapsed after autologous stem cell transplantation, and cohorts A, B and C differed in prior brentuximab vedotin exposure. Receptors were amplified or captured by the immunoSEQ multiplex PCR assay. TCRdb holds this immuneACCESS table with in-frame rearrangements only. Some clones are missing; in checked studies, unresolved V genes explain under half, and the rest has no known cause. The sample data list 25,000 to 30,000 clones, and 78% of these were observed just once. Of the sample, under 45% falls within the top ten clones. Here the sequenced sample was peripheral blood mononuclear cells (PBMCs), taken before the second cycle of nivolumab. These receptors were taken from a human donor with classical Hodgkin lymphoma.

The chain uses TRBV12-5 and TRBJ1-4; the D gene is possibly TRBD1 (6 bases). Germline CDR1 and CDR2: LGHNT and FRNRAP. V lost 2 bases and J lost 0, with 7 bases in between. The length of the CDR3 is 15 residues. CDR3 region: CASGLRTATNEKLFF. In nucleotides, the CDR3 is TGTGCTAGTGGTTTGAGGACAGCAACTAATGAAAAACTGTTTTTT.

The rearrangement joins TRBV2 to TRBJ1-4; TRBD1 agrees at 7 bases. The germline V gene has CDR1 SNHLY and CDR2 FYNNEI. The CDR3 spans 18 residues. After removal of 0 bases from V and 0 bases from J, the junction contained 7 bases not matched to a gene. The DNA for the CDR3 is TGTGCCAGCAGTGAAGCGCGGGACAGCACCTCAACTAATGAAAAACTGTTTTTT. Amino acid sequence: CASSEARDSTSTNEKLFF.

This clone was recorded once. The V call is TRBV7-2, the J call TRBJ1-2; D is perhaps TRBD1 (5 bases). The CDR3 covers 15 residues. Trimming left V 5 bases short and J 4 bases short, with 17 bases between. Germline V lookup: CDR1 SGHTA, CDR2 FQGNSA. The CDR3 bases are TGTGCCAGCAGCATGACAGATTTCCCAGGCTATGGCTACACCTTC. This translates into CASSMTDFPGYGYTF.

This clone has just a few counts. The chain has TRBV29-1 and TRBJ1-1, with 8 bases that match TRBD1. The junction had 6 bases not matched to a gene; V was cut back by 7 bases and J by 5 bases. CDR3 length: 12 residues. Germline V gene data show CDR1 as SQVTM and CDR2 as ANQGSEA. The CDR3 spells CSGTRQGTEAFF. CDR3 coding DNA: TGCAGCGGTACTCGACAGGGGACTGAAGCTTTCTTT.

The genes are TRBV28 and TRBJ1-2; D is uncertain. Germline-derived CDR1 and CDR2 are MDHEN and SYDVKM. CDR3 length equals 11 residues. V gave up 5 bases and J gave up 7 bases, with 8 bases separating them. CDR3 coding DNA: TGTGCCAGCAGTCCCTCACGTGGCTACACCTTC. Its protein is CASSPSRGYTF.

The chain employs TRBV27 and TRBJ2-2; D ambiguous. Trimming removed 3 bases at V and 3 bases at J, with 5 bases between. The germline gives CDR1 MNHEY, CDR2 SMNVEV (reference sequence). This CDR3 is built from 13 residues. Here the CDR3 reads CASSLEYTGELFF. The CDR3 DNA reads TGTGCCAGCAGTTTGGAGTACACCGGGGAGCTGTTTTTT.

This chain links TRBV18 with TRBJ2-7, with TRBD1 matching 8 bases. The CDR3 consists of 14 residues. V lost 4 bases and J lost 6; bases outside the gene matches: 8. Per germline, CDR1 KGHSH and CDR2 LQKENI. Written as DNA, the CDR3 is TGTGCCAGCTCACTAGGACAGGGTAGGTCCGAGCAGTACTTC. Its protein product is CASSLGQGRSEQYF.

The sample holds one count of this clone. The CDR3 spells CASSQESGGPQETQYF. The CDR3 DNA is TGTGCCAGCAGCCAAGAAAGTGGGGGCCCACAAGAGACCCAGTACTTC. The chain couples TRBV4-2 to TRBJ2-5, with a tentative D call TRBD1 (6 bases). CDR1 is LGHNA, CDR2 YNFKEQ, per germline. The CDR3 has 16 residues. V was clipped by 0 bases and J by 2 bases, with 13 bases between them.

This clone came up a few times. The V call is TRBV7-9, the J call TRBJ1-1; the match to TRBD1 covers 7 bases. The CDR3 sequence is 14 residues long. J lost 4 bases, V lost 6 bases, and 8 bases had no gene match. The germline V gene encodes CDR1 SEHNR and CDR2 FQNEAQ (reference sequence). Here the CDR3 reads CASRPDRMSTEAFF. CDR3 nucleotides: TGTGCCAGCAGGCCGGACAGGATGAGCACTGAAGCTTTCTTT.

The genes are TRBV28 and TRBJ2-2; a weak D match, TRBD1 (6 bases). The V end was cut by 2 bases, the J end by 3 bases, with 13 bases between. The CDR3 runs 16 residues. CDR1 and CDR2 (germline): MDHEN, SYDVKM. The CDR3: CASSLVFGGYTGELFF. The CDR3 DNA sequence: TGTGCCAGCAGTTTAGTTTTTGGGGGCTACACCGGGGAGCTGTTTTTT.

This chain links TRBV9 with TRBJ1-3; D remains unclear. The CDR3 runs 16 residues. Germline CDR1 SGDLS, CDR2 YYNGEE. Trimming took off 0 bases at V and 4 bases at J, with 14 bases between the two ends. The DNA for the CDR3 is TGTGCCAGCAGCGTAGCCCTCTGGGGAAACGGAAACACCATATATTTT. This sequence encodes CASSVALWGNGNTIYF.

The CDR3 DNA is TGTGCCAGCAGCTTAGAGCAAGGGGGGAGCCAAAATAATTCACCCCTCCACTTT. Protein sequence: CASSLEQGGSQNNSPLHF. V usage is TRBV11-3 and J usage is TRBJ1-6; D might be TRBD1 (6 bases). Trimming stripped 0 bases from V and 5 bases from J, with 17 bases between. Looked up from germline, CDR1 is SGHNT and CDR2 is YENEEA. The CDR3 runs to 18 residues.

This clone appeared a few times. This rearrangement joins TRBV28 to TRBJ1-5, with 10 positions matching TRBD1. The CDR3 has 14 residues. V lost 5 bases and J lost 2; bases outside the gene matches: 0. The germline V gene encodes CDR1 MDHEN and CDR2 SYDVKM. The CDR3 nucleotides read TGTGCCAGCAGTGGGACAGGGGGCAATCAGCCCCAGCATTTT. It translates to CASSGTGGNQPQHF. Using reference TRBV28 and TRBJ1-5 for the parts outside the CDR3, the full variable domain is DVKVTQSSRYLVKRTGEKVFLECVQDMDHENMFWYRQDPGLGLRLIYFSYDVKMKEKGDIPEGYSVSREKKERFSLILESASTNQTSMYLCASSGTGGNQPQHFGDGTRLSIL.

This clone was detected once. The rearrangement joins TRBV2 to TRBJ1-4; D unresolved. The CDR3 runs to 13 residues. Germline V lookup: CDR1 SNHLY, CDR2 FYNNEI. V gave up 6 bases and J gave up 0 bases, with 5 bases separating them. CDR3 sequence: CASRVSTNEKLFF. DNA for the CDR3: TGTGCCAGCAGGGTTTCAACTAATGAAAAACTGTTTTTT.

This clone was detected a few times. The chain employs TRBV10-3 and TRBJ2-5; D might be TRBD2 (5 bases). Germline-derived CDR1 and CDR2 are ENHRY and SYGVKD. The CDR3 totals 13 residues. V shed 2 bases and J shed 4 bases, with 8 bases lying between them. CDR3 in amino acids: CAISEAGGETQYF. CDR3 nucleotides: TGTGCCATCAGTGAGGCGGGCGGAGAGACCCAGTACTTC.

The V call is TRBV2, the J call TRBJ1-6; D may be TRBD1 (6 bases). The CDR3 contains 15 residues. V lost 1 base to trimming and J lost 10 bases, with 14 bases between them. CDR1 is SNHLY, CDR2 FYNNEI, per germline. The CDR3 reads CASSEVGSRGSPLHF. CDR3 in DNA: TGTGCCAGCAGTGAAGTGGGATCCAGGGGCTCACCCCTCCACTTT.

This chain joins TRBV30 and TRBJ2-7, with a weak D call TRBD1 (5 bases). Germline-derived CDR1 and CDR2 are GTSNPN and SVGIG (reference sequence). V lost 2 bases and J lost 3, with 14 bases in between. This CDR3 comprises 14 residues. CDR3 DNA sequence: TGTGCCTGGAGTATACGGGCAGGGCTCTACGAGCAGTACTTC. Its translation is CAWSIRAGLYEQYF. The complete variable domain, with remaining parts taken from reference TRBV30 and TRBJ2-7, reads SQTIHQWPATLVQPVGSPLSLECTVEGTSNPNLYWYRQAAGRGLQLLFYSVGIGQISSEVPQNLSASRPQDRQFILSSKKLLLSDSGFYLCAWSIRAGLYEQYFGPGTRLTVT.

Here the CDR3 reads CASGTAEIYGYTF. CDR3 nucleotides: TGTGCCAGTGGGACGGCGGAAATCTATGGCTACACCTTC. This chain connects TRBV7-2 to TRBJ1-2, with D tentatively TRBD1 (5 bases). V was shortened by 9 bases and J by 4 bases, with 15 bases between the two germline ends. This CDR3 contains 13 residues. In germline, CDR1 is SGHTA, CDR2 FQGNSA.

This clone was counted once. The V and J genes are TRBV18 and TRBJ1-2; D unresolved. The CDR3 loop spans 13 amino acids. CDR1 is KGHSH and CDR2 is LQKENI in the germline V gene. V lost 2 bases and J 2 bases, leaving 6 bases between the germline ends. The CDR3 coding sequence is TGTGCCAGCTCACCAGCGGCAAACTATGGCTACACCTTC. Its protein product is CASSPAANYGYTF.

The V call is TRBV4-2, the J call TRBJ2-7; 8 nucleotides align to TRBD2. CDR3 length: 17 amino acids. V lost 3 bases to trimming and J lost 2 bases; unmatched junction nucleotides: 12. The germline V gene encodes CDR1 LGHNA and CDR2 YNFKEQ. CDR3 sequence (DNA): TGTGCCAGCAGCCAGGTGGCGTCCACTAGCGGAACCTACGAGCAGTACTTC. This sequence encodes CASSQVASTSGTYEQYF.

This clone was seen more than once but under ten times. The same CDR3 arises from other DNA sequences in this sample as well. J is TRBJ1-1 and V is TRBV18; 7 nucleotides line up with TRBD1. V was pared by 1 base and J by 1 base, with 0 bases of the junction left unmatched. This CDR3 region has 14 residues. Germline V gene sequence: CDR1 KGHSH, CDR2 LQKENI. The CDR3 here is CASSPRDRNTEAFF. In DNA form, the CDR3 reads TGTGCCAGCTCACCACGGGACAGGAACACTGAAGCTTTCTTT.